This T cell receptor (beta chain) came from a study of T cell changes during pregnancy in multiple sclerosis (dated by TCRdb to about 2019). Background on the whole study: In women with multiple sclerosis, the researchers looked at how the T cell repertoire shifted as pregnancy progressed.

Its CDR3 holds 13 amino acids, cysteine through phenylalanine. Here the CDR3 DNA is all that survives: 39 bases in frame from base 1. The trim is 3 bases for V and 6 bases for J, with a gap of 10 bases between the germline ends. According to the germline V gene (reference sequence), CDR1 reads MNHEY and CDR2 reads SMNVEV. About this clone itself: Its binding antigen is unknown. No base qualities exist here, and no much larger clone lies one base off it.

The protocol used for the library was the immunoSEQ multiplex PCR assay. The table was pulled from immuneACCESS by TCRdb, which kept in-frame rearrangements only. Such tables lose some clones; where checked, under half of the loss comes from unresolved V genes, and the rest has no known cause. The sample table lists roughly 40,000 clones, 92% of them with a count of one. Roughly 0.67% of the sample is held by the ten biggest clonotypes. The clonotype was recovered from a female donor with multiple sclerosis, enrolled in a pregnancy study. Here the sequenced sample was CD4+ T cells from peripheral blood mononuclear cells, taken in the first trimester of pregnancy. Recombination joined TRBV27 with TRBJ2-3; the D segment could be TRBD2, given 5 matching bases. The CDR3 reads CASSFLGLDTQYF. The DNA is as follows: TGTGCCAGCAGTTTCCTAGGACTGGATACGCAGTATTTT.